The 30 T cell receptor beta chains reported below all come from one sample, sequenced in a study of blood T cell repertoires in COVID-19. TCRdb's table, derived via immunoSEQ multiplex PCR, lists solely in-frame clones and lacks some. This sample carries more than 150,000 clones, around 87% of them seen once, and the ten largest clones take roughly 2.6%. Sequenced material: peripheral blood. The source is a man in his forties with active or convalescent COVID-19.

This chain uses TRBV15 with TRBJ2-2; D is uncertain. From germline, CDR1 is LNHNV and CDR2 YYDKDF (reference sequence). The V and J ends lost 2 bases and 6 bases respectively, with 4 bases between them. The CDR3 length is 12 residues. CDR3 loop: CATSRTAGELFF. The CDR3 region has the DNA TGTGCCACCAGCAGAACGGCCGGGGAGCTGTTTTTT.

The chain uses TRBV25-1 and TRBJ1-1; D perhaps matches TRBD1 (6 bases). V was cut by 7 bases and J by 5 bases, with 14 bases left in between. Germline CDR1 MGHDK, CDR2 SYGVNS. There are 13 residues in the CDR3. The CDR3 nucleotides read TGTGCCAGCATCCCAAGGGGGTGGACTGAAGCTTTCTTT. The encoded protein is CASIPRGWTEAFF. The variable domain in full, with the rest retrieved from reference TRBV25-1 and TRBJ1-1, is EADIYQTPRYLVIGTGKKITLECSQTMGHDKMYWYQQDPGMELHLIHYSYGVNSTEKGDLSSESTVSRIRTEHFPLTLESARPSHTSQYLCASIPRGWTEAFFGQGTRLTVV.

The sample holds a few counts of this clone. This sequence joins TRBV6-5 and TRBJ2-5, with 7 bases matching TRBD1. The CDR3 has 14 amino acids. The V and J ends lost 6 bases and 1 base, in that order; junction bases with no gene match: 5. Germline values: CDR1 MNHEY, CDR2 SVGAGI. CDR3 in amino acids: CASSLGTVQETQYF. The DNA of the CDR3 is TGTGCCAGCAGCCTGGGGACAGTCCAAGAGACCCAGTACTTC.

The J gene is TRBJ2-1, the V gene TRBV27; 13 bases are shared with TRBD2. The CDR3 is 16 amino acids. CDR1 is MNHEY and CDR2 is SMNVEV in the germline V gene (reference sequence). Trimming at V came to 4 bases and at J to 4 bases, leaving 4 bases not matched to a gene. CDR3 DNA sequence: TGTGCCAGCAGTTACCTGACTAGCGGGGGGTACAATGAGCAGTTCTTC. Protein sequence: CASSYLTSGGYNEQFF.

The chain carries TRBV5-8 and TRBJ1-2; D remains unclear. CDR3 length equals 11 residues. Germline V gives CDR1 SGHTS, CDR2 YDEGEE. V lost 4 bases and J lost 8, with 9 bases in between. The CDR3 nucleotides are TGTGCCAGCAGCGACGGGTACGGCTACACCTTC. Amino acid sequence: CASSDGYGYTF.

In regard to this clone: The junction shows a germline mismatch at one end, possibly a read error. The CDR3 region has the DNA TGTGCTAGCAGCTTAGAGAGGACCGGGGAGCTGTTTTTT. This codes for CASSLERTGELFF. V gene TRBV7-7 combines with J gene TRBJ2-2; no definite D call. Germline CDR1 reads SSHAT; CDR2 reads FNYEAQ (reference sequence). The length of the CDR3 is 13 residues.

This chain links TRBV7-6 with TRBJ1-2; 8 bases line up with TRBD1. CDR1 and CDR2 (germline): SGHVS, FNYEAQ. The CDR3 contains 13 residues. The V and J ends lost 5 bases and 7 bases, in that order; junction bases with no gene match: 6. CDR3 coding DNA: TGTGCCAGCAGCCTCGACAGGGGATCTGGCTACACCTTC. Translated, it gives CASSLDRGSGYTF.

V usage is TRBV15 and J usage is TRBJ2-3; 10 bases are a match to TRBD2. This CDR3 has 14 amino acids. Germline V CDR1 and CDR2: LNHNV, YYDKDF (reference sequence). V shed 8 bases, J shed 1 base, and the junction held 3 bases outside the gene matches. Here the CDR3 reads CATESGGGTDTQYF. DNA for the CDR3: TGTGCCACCGAGAGCGGGGGGGGCACAGATACGCAGTATTTT.

The rearrangement uses TRBV2 and TRBJ1-1; TRBD1 matches at 8 bases. The CDR3 is 14 residues long. The V and J ends lost 4 bases and 4 bases, in that order; junction bases with no gene match: 5. Germline V gene lookup returns CDR1 SNHLY and CDR2 FYNNEI. CDR3 amino acids: CASSAQGAITEAFF. In DNA form, the CDR3 reads TGTGCCAGCAGTGCCCAGGGGGCGATCACTGAAGCTTTCTTT.

The chain combines TRBV6-5 with TRBJ1-2, with 9 nucleotides matching TRBD1. Germline lookup yields CDR1 MNHEY and CDR2 SVGAGI. Trimming removed 8 bases from V and 4 bases from J; junction bases left unmatched: 8. The CDR3 is made up of 14 amino acids. This CDR3 reads CASSEQGASYGYTF. The CDR3 region has the DNA TGTGCCAGCTCTGAACAGGGGGCGAGCTATGGCTACACCTTC.

The gene calls are TRBV10-2 and TRBJ2-3, with D perhaps TRBD2 (6 bases). Trimming left V 6 bases short and J 8 bases short, with 21 bases between. From germline, CDR1 is WSHSY and CDR2 SAAADI. The CDR3 has 15 residues. The CDR3 DNA sequence: TGCGCCAGCAGGGCCGGGACTGGGGGATCGGGTACGCAGTATTTT. This encodes CASRAGTGGSGTQYF.

This chain links TRBV4-2 with TRBJ2-5; perhaps TRBD1 as D (5 bases). CDR1 is LGHNA and CDR2 is YNFKEQ in the germline V gene. The CDR3 consists of 14 residues. V dropped 0 bases and J dropped 5 bases, with 10 bases sitting between them. The CDR3 DNA reads TGTGCCAGCAGCCAAGAGACCCAGGGTGAGACCCAGTACTTC. Its translation: CASSQETQGETQYF.

V gene TRBV4-2 combines with J gene TRBJ1-3; perhaps TRBD1 as D (6 bases). The CDR3 has 20 residues. Trimming cost V 1 base and J 3 bases, with 25 bases left between them. CDR1 and CDR2 from the germline V gene are LGHNA and YNFKEQ. The CDR3 DNA reads TGTGCCAGCAGCCAAGTCCCGGCATCCGGGGGGGCGCTAATTGGAAACACCATATATTTT. Its protein product is CASSQVPASGGALIGNTIYF.

V usage is TRBV7-7 and J usage is TRBJ2-7, with 9 bases identical to TRBD1. This CDR3 has 13 residues. In germline, CDR1 is SSHAT, CDR2 FNYEAQ (reference sequence). CDR3 nucleotides: TGTGCTAGCGCGATGGACAGGGGATACGAGCAGTACTTC. Translating gives CASAMDRGYEQYF.

The chain recombines TRBV19 with TRBJ2-2; a weak D match, TRBD2 (7 bases). The CDR3 runs 16 residues. V lost 8 bases, J lost 4 bases, and 20 bases lay in between. Germline V CDR1 and CDR2: LNHDA, SQIVND (reference sequence). This CDR3 is CASHEWGGLSTGELFF. CDR3 nucleotide sequence: TGTGCCAGTCATGAGTGGGGGGGCCTCTCCACCGGGGAGCTGTTTTTT.

The CDR3 is CASSIDKQMNTEAFF. Written as DNA, the CDR3 is TGTGCCAGTAGTATAGACAAACAAATGAACACTGAAGCTTTCTTT. The chain joins TRBV19 to TRBJ1-1; unclear D gene. The V and J ends lost 0 bases and 0 bases respectively, with 8 bases between them. CDR3 length: 15 residues. Germline CDR1 LNHDA, CDR2 SQIVND (reference sequence).

The chain uses TRBV7-8 and TRBJ2-7; 9 bases fit TRBD1. Germline lookup yields CDR1 SGHVS and CDR2 FQNEAQ. V trimming: 5 bases; J trimming: 5 bases; junction bases outside the gene matches: 7. The CDR3 is 14 amino acids. The CDR3 DNA reads as TGTGCCAGCAGCCTAGGGGACAGGGTACACGAGCAGTACTTC. It yields the protein CASSLGDRVHEQYF.

The chain carries TRBV4-1 and TRBJ1-2; D gene ambiguous. The CDR3 is made up of 18 amino acids. The germline CDR1 and CDR2 sequences are MGHRA and YSYEKL. Trimming removed 1 base from V and 4 bases from J, with 22 bases in between. CDR3 sequence: CASSQAGFRSGQTYGYTF. The CDR3 DNA is TGCGCCAGCAGCCAAGCAGGCTTCCGATCCGGCCAGACCTATGGCTACACCTTC.

The rearrangement joins TRBV12-3 or TRBV12-4 to TRBJ1-2, with TRBD1 identical over 9 bases. This CDR3 is built from 12 residues. Trimming cost V 3 bases and J 10 bases; bases outside gene matches: 3. Written as DNA, the CDR3 is TGTGCCAGCAGTTTTGGGACAGGGCCCTACACCTTC. Protein product: CASSFGTGPYTF.

The chain combines TRBV18 with TRBJ1-6, with D tentatively TRBD1 (6 bases). Germline V CDR1 and CDR2: KGHSH, LQKENI. This CDR3 comprises 18 residues. Trimming stripped 4 bases from V and 3 bases from J, with 19 bases between. In DNA form, the CDR3 reads TGTGCCAGCTCACTAAACTCAAGAAACAGGGTCTATAATTCACCCCTCCACTTT. The encoded protein is CASSLNSRNRVYNSPLHF.

This rearrangement joins TRBV9 to TRBJ1-5, with 10 bases that match TRBD1. This CDR3 contains 16 residues. Looked up from germline, CDR1 is SGDLS and CDR2 is YYNGEE. V shed 4 bases, J shed 4 bases, and the junction held 8 bases outside the gene matches. The CDR3 DNA is TGTGCCAGCAGCTCCGGACAGGGGGGAACGAATCAGCCCCAGCATTTT. Amino acid sequence: CASSSGQGGTNQPQHF.

This clone has a single count. CDR3 nucleotide sequence: TGTGCCAGTAGTATAGTATCCAGTACCGGGGAGCTGTTTTTT. It codes for CASSIVSSTGELFF. The J gene is TRBJ2-2, the V gene TRBV19; no clear D. Trimming took off 1 base at V and 5 bases at J, with 8 bases between the two ends. The CDR3 covers 14 residues. CDR1 and CDR2 (germline): LNHDA, SQIVND (reference sequence).

The sample holds one count of this clone. The rearrangement links TRBV27 to TRBJ2-7; D call uncertain. The V end was cut by 5 bases, the J end by 2 bases, with 16 bases between. This CDR3 comprises 15 residues. CDR1 is MNHEY, CDR2 SMNVEV, per germline (reference sequence). CDR3 protein: CASSRTGTEPYEQYF. CDR3 sequence (DNA): TGTGCCAGCAGTCGAACTGGAACAGAACCCTACGAGCAGTACTTC.

The rearrangement joins TRBV7-8 to TRBJ1-2; 7 positions agree with TRBD1. CDR3 length equals 16 residues. Germline CDR1 SGHVS, CDR2 FQNEAQ. Trimming cost V 5 bases and J 5 bases; bases outside gene matches: 14. The CDR3 loop reads CASSRAQTGVGYGYTF. The CDR3 DNA reads as TGTGCCAGCAGCCGAGCCCAAACAGGGGTAGGATATGGCTACACCTTC.

V gene TRBV7-8 combines with J gene TRBJ2-3; 8 bases line up with TRBD2. This CDR3 is 17 amino acids long. J lost 3 bases, V lost 5 bases, and 13 bases had no gene match. The germline V gene encodes CDR1 SGHVS and CDR2 FQNEAQ. DNA of the CDR3: TGTGCCAGCAGCCCTCCGGGGGGGCCAGGGGCGACAGATACGCAGTATTTT. This gives the protein CASSPPGGPGATDTQYF. Full variable domain (missing parts from reference TRBV7-8 and TRBJ2-3): GAGVSQSPRYKVAKRGQDVALRCDPISGHVSLFWYQQALGQGPEFLTYFQNEAQLDKSGLPSDRFFAERPEGSVSTLKIQRTQQEDSAVYLCASSPPGGPGATDTQYFGPGTRLTVL.

V gene TRBV18 combines with J gene TRBJ2-5, with 7 positions matching TRBD2. V lost 2 bases to trimming and J lost 0 bases; unmatched junction nucleotides: 6. Looked up from germline, CDR1 is KGHSH and CDR2 is LQKENI. The CDR3 consists of 16 residues. The CDR3 coding sequence is TGTGCCAGCTCACCAAGCCAGCGGGGTTACCAAGAGACCCAGTACTTC. Translated, it gives CASSPSQRGYQETQYF. Combining the CDR3 with reference TRBV18 and TRBJ2-5 gives the whole variable domain NAGVMQNPRHLVRRRGQEARLRCSPMKGHSHVYWYRQLPEEGLKFMVYLQKENIIDESGMPKERFSAEFPKEGPSILRIQQVVRGDSAAYFCASSPSQRGYQETQYFGPGTRLLVL.

V is TRBV5-4 and J is TRBJ2-7, with D possibly TRBD2 on 5 matching bases. Trimming removed 2 bases at V and 6 bases at J, with 9 bases between. From germline, CDR1 is SGHNT and CDR2 YYREEE (reference sequence). The CDR3 loop spans 12 amino acids. The CDR3, as DNA: TGTGCCAGCAGCTTCGGGAACTCCGAGCAGTACTTC. It specifies CASSFGNSEQYF. Looking up the rest from reference TRBV5-4 and TRBJ2-7 gives the full variable domain: ETGVTQSPTHLIKTRGQQVTLRCSSQSGHNTVSWYQQALGQGPQFIFQYYREEENGRGNFPPRFSGLQFPNYSSELNVNALELDDSALYLCASSFGNSEQYFGPGTRLTVT.

V usage is TRBV7-9 and J usage is TRBJ1-3, with 7 positions matching TRBD1. Germline V gene data show CDR1 as SEHNR and CDR2 as FQNEAQ (reference sequence). This CDR3 has 15 amino acids. Germline trimming cut 5 bases from V and 0 bases from J; bases unmatched to any gene: 4. CDR3 residues: CASSTDRASGNTIYF. The CDR3 DNA reads TGTGCCAGCAGCACCGACAGGGCCTCTGGAAACACCATATATTTT.

The table lists this clone with a count of one. The chain recombines TRBV5-8 with TRBJ1-2; 8 bases agree with TRBD1. This CDR3 has 16 amino acids. Trimming at V came to 7 bases and at J to 1 base, leaving 12 bases not matched to a gene. Per the germline V gene, CDR1 is SGHTS and CDR2 is YDEGEE. CDR3 sequence (DNA): TGTGCCAGCTGGGACTACAGGGGGGAACTTAACTATGGCTACACCTTC. It yields the protein CASWDYRGELNYGYTF.

The chain couples TRBV5-1 to TRBJ2-2; 9 bases line up with TRBD1. Germline V gene data show CDR1 as SGHRS and CDR2 as YFSETQ. Germline trimming cut 4 bases from V and 4 bases from J; bases unmatched to any gene: 8. The CDR3 is 16 residues long. CDR3 sequence (DNA): TGCGCCAGCAGCCCTACGACAGGGGGAGTCACCGGGGAGCTGTTTTTT. This codes for CASSPTTGGVTGELFF. Filled out from reference TRBV5-1 and TRBJ2-2, the complete variable domain reads KAGVTQTPRYLIKTRGQQVTLSCSPISGHRSVSWYQQTPGQGLQFLFEYFSETQRNKGNFPGRFSGRQFSNSRSEMNVSTLELGDSALYLCASSPTTGGVTGELFFGEGSRLTVL.